The entry that follows covers one T cell receptor (beta chain) sequence. Antigen: not known. This entry is derived from a study of blood T cells in healthy people across ages. Overall study results and limits: The unsorted PBMCs prevented any conclusive comparison of naive versus antigen-experienced cells. CMV status of donors was unknown, possibly confounding expanded clonotype changes.

Together with a sample-barcoded 5' primer, a J-beta primer mix was included in a second PCR lasting roughly 6 to 12 cycles. Via MiXCR, TCRdb re-called the 5' RACE reads, giving one row per CDR3 protein. Here the sample spans around 580,000 distinct CDR3 sequences, 40% to 50% being singletons. The CDR3 is 16 residues long. Per the germline V gene, CDR1 is MGHDK and CDR2 is SYGVNS. Deletions cut 1 base from V and 4 bases from J, with 16 bases between. The chain employs TRBV25-1 and TRBJ1-2, with D unclear. The sequenced sample consisted of blood. The TCR sequence derives from a man older than 75 in good health. This CDR3 is CASSESPPGQIYGYTF. CDR3 nucleotides: TGTGCCAGCAGTGAATCCCCCCCCGGCCAGATCTATGGCTACACCTTC.